What follows are 17 T cell receptor beta chains derived from one specimen sequenced in a study of siplizumab effects on memory and regulatory T cells. Assay used: immunoSEQ multiplex PCR; TCRdb lists only in-frame clones, some missing. The sample records about 91,000 clones, 80% to 95% being singletons. Sample: CD8+ T cells sorted from blood. The receptors come from a human donor in good health.

This CDR3 reads CASSSRTDRVFADTQYF. CDR3 in DNA: TGTGCCAGCAGCTCCCGGACAGACAGAGTCTTTGCAGATACGCAGTATTTT. The chain is built from TRBV7-6 and TRBJ2-3, with a weak D call TRBD1 (6 bases). The ends were cut back, 4 bases at V and 4 bases at J, with 21 bases in the middle. Germline V lookup: CDR1 SGHVS, CDR2 FNYEAQ. The CDR3 covers 17 residues. Supplemented by reference TRBV7-6 and TRBJ2-3, the full variable domain reads GAGVSQSPRYKVTKRGQDVALRCDPISGHVSLYWYRQALGQGPEFLTYFNYEAQQDKSGLPNDRFSAERPEGSISTLTIQRTEQRDSAMYRCASSSRTDRVFADTQYFGPGTRLTVL.

This chain links TRBV29-1 with TRBJ2-7, with 7 bases fitting TRBD2. Per germline, CDR1 SQVTM and CDR2 ANQGSEA. CDR3 length equals 14 residues. V was pared by 4 bases and J by 2 bases, with 8 bases of the junction left unmatched. The chain's CDR3 is CSVVLAVTAYEQYF. The CDR3 DNA sequence: TGCAGCGTTGTCCTAGCGGTAACTGCCTACGAGCAGTACTTC.

This chain connects TRBV5-4 to TRBJ1-5; TRBD1 agrees at 8 bases. In germline, CDR1 is SGHNT, CDR2 YYREEE (reference sequence). With V trimmed by 4 bases and J by 0 bases, 9 bases remained unmatched. This CDR3 comprises 17 residues. The chain's CDR3 is CASSPSTGADSNQPQHF. The CDR3 DNA is TGTGCCAGCAGCCCATCGACAGGGGCGGATAGCAATCAGCCCCAGCATTTT.

V gene TRBV7-3 combines with J gene TRBJ2-7; D might be TRBD2 (7 bases). Germline V gives CDR1 SGHTA, CDR2 FQGTGA. The CDR3 sequence is 13 residues long. V was pared by 6 bases and J by 6 bases, with 15 bases between. The CDR3 region is CASSPGGSTEQYF. Written as DNA, the CDR3 is TGTGCCAGCAGTCCGGGGGGCTCCACCGAGCAGTACTTC.

The rearrangement links TRBV6-4 to TRBJ2-3, with 14 bases that match TRBD2. Germline V gene lookup returns CDR1 MRHNA and CDR2 SNTAGT. This CDR3 spans 17 amino acids. V gave up 0 bases and J gave up 1 base; unmatched junction bases: 0. The CDR3 DNA sequence: TGTGCCAGCAGTGACTCGACTAGCGGGGGGGGCACAGATACGCAGTATTTT. This encodes CASSDSTSGGGTDTQYF.

To note about this clone: One end of the junction does not line up with germline, which may come from a read error. The chain links TRBV11-3 to TRBJ1-5; D is possibly TRBD1 (5 bases). There are 13 residues in the CDR3. Looked up from germline, CDR1 is SGHNT and CDR2 is YENEEA. The CDR3 nucleotides read TGTGCCAGCAGTTTAGGGGAGGCCCAGCCCCAGCATTTT. Residues: CASSLGEAQPQHF.

The chain employs TRBV5-1 and TRBJ2-2; 7 bases line up with TRBD1. The CDR3 totals 15 residues. The V gene end was trimmed by 3 bases and the J gene end by 0 bases; junction bases not matched to a gene: 2. Germline assignment: CDR1 SGHRS and CDR2 YFSETQ. The CDR3 DNA sequence: TGCGCCAGCAGCTCGGGACAGACGAACACCGGGGAGCTGTTTTTT. Its translation: CASSSGQTNTGELFF.

V usage is TRBV29-1 and J usage is TRBJ2-1; 7 bases fit TRBD2. Trimming cost V 2 bases and J 4 bases; bases outside gene matches: 8. Per the germline V gene, CDR1 is SQVTM and CDR2 is ANQGSEA. CDR3 length: 15 amino acids. Here the CDR3 DNA reads TGCAGCGTTGAACTTGCGGGAGAAGTATACAATGAGCAGTTCTTC. This sequence encodes CSVELAGEVYNEQFF.

This CDR3 is CASSHGTGSRNTIYF. CDR3 DNA: TGTGCCAGTAGTCACGGGACAGGATCTCGGAACACCATATATTTT. The gene calls are TRBV19 and TRBJ1-3; 8 bases map to TRBD1. Germline trimming cut 5 bases from V and 7 bases from J; bases unmatched to any gene: 10. There are 15 residues in the CDR3. Per germline, CDR1 LNHDA and CDR2 SQIVND (reference sequence). Combining the CDR3 with reference TRBV19 and TRBJ1-3 gives the whole variable domain DGGITQSPKYLFRKEGQNVTLSCEQNLNHDAMYWYRQDPGQGLRLIYYSQIVNDFQKGDIAEGYSVSREKKESFPLTVTSAQKNPTAFYLCASSHGTGSRNTIYFGEGSWLTVV.

This rearrangement joins TRBV7-9 to TRBJ1-1; 7 bases align to TRBD1. The CDR3 extends over 14 amino acids. CDR1 is SEHNR, CDR2 FQNEAQ, per germline (reference sequence). V shed 5 bases, J shed 5 bases, and the junction held 8 bases outside the gene matches. CDR3 sequence reads: CASSPSPGGTEAFF. CDR3 bases: TGTGCCAGCAGCCCATCCCCAGGGGGAACTGAAGCTTTCTTT. Supplemented by reference TRBV7-9 and TRBJ1-1, the full variable domain reads DTGVSQNPRHKITKRGQNVTFRCDPISEHNRLYWYRQTLGQGPEFLTYFQNEAQLEKSRLLSDRFSAERPKGSFSTLEIQRTEQGDSAMYLCASSPSPGGTEAFFGQGTRLTVV.

This sequence joins TRBV6-1 and TRBJ1-2, with 9 bases lining up with TRBD1. The germline CDR1 and CDR2 sequences are MNHNS and SASEGT. Unmatched junction bases numbered 9, after V lost 6 bases and J lost 4 bases. This CDR3 has 15 amino acids. Here the CDR3 DNA reads TGTGCCAGCAGCACCAGGGGACAGGGTAGCTATGGCTACACCTTC. This gives the protein CASSTRGQGSYGYTF.

This clone was seen a single time. The rearrangement links TRBV5-1 to TRBJ2-1; 9 bases fit TRBD2. The CDR3 is made up of 15 amino acids. Germline CDR1 SGHRS, CDR2 YFSETQ. V lost 4 bases to trimming and J lost 2 bases; unmatched junction nucleotides: 4. CDR3 sequence: CASSLVAGAYNEQFF. The CDR3, as DNA: TGCGCCAGCAGCCTGGTAGCGGGGGCCTACAATGAGCAGTTCTTC. The complete variable domain, with remaining parts taken from reference TRBV5-1 and TRBJ2-1, reads KAGVTQTPRYLIKTRGQQVTLSCSPISGHRSVSWYQQTPGQGLQFLFEYFSETQRNKGNFPGRFSGRQFSNSRSEMNVSTLELGDSALYLCASSLVAGAYNEQFFGPGTRLTVL.

The chain links TRBV4-3 to TRBJ2-2; D remains ambiguous. The CDR3 covers 17 residues. Trimming took 1 base from V and 3 from J, leaving 15 bases between them. Germline CDR1 and CDR2: LGHNA and YSLEER. The CDR3 here is CASSQGLVFTDTGELFF. The DNA of the CDR3 is TGCGCCAGCAGCCAAGGTCTAGTTTTTACGGACACCGGGGAGCTGTTTTTT.

This chain connects TRBV29-1 to TRBJ1-2; TRBD1 is a possible D gene (5 bases). Germline V gives CDR1 SQVTM, CDR2 ANQGSEA. This CDR3 is built from 16 residues. V was cut by 6 bases and J by 3 bases, with 23 bases left in between. CDR3 in amino acids: CSVGDLDRLGDYGYTF. CDR3 nucleotide sequence: TGCAGCGTGGGGGACTTGGATCGCCTGGGGGACTATGGCTACACCTTC.

The J gene is TRBJ2-7, the V gene TRBV6-1; a possible D gene is TRBD1 (5 bases). Germline V lookup: CDR1 MNHNS, CDR2 SASEGT. The CDR3 contains 13 residues. V was pared by 1 base and J by 3 bases, with 7 bases between. CDR3 region: CASSEVRDYEQYF. DNA for the CDR3: TGTGCCAGCAGTGAAGTCAGGGACTACGAGCAGTACTTC.

The chain has TRBV19 and TRBJ1-1; 10 bases line up with TRBD1. CDR1 LNHDA and CDR2 SQIVND come from the germline V gene (reference sequence). V shed 3 bases, J shed 0 bases, and the junction held 10 bases outside the gene matches. This CDR3 contains 18 residues. Here the CDR3 DNA reads TGTGCCAGTAGTATTCCGGGACAGGGGTTGCCCTTGAACACTGAAGCTTTCTTT. It is translated as CASSIPGQGLPLNTEAFF.

The rearrangement uses TRBV7-9 and TRBJ2-7; D tentatively fits TRBD1 or TRBD2 (5 bases each). The CDR3 has 14 amino acids. Germline V gene sequence: CDR1 SEHNR, CDR2 FQNEAQ (reference sequence). V was pared by 1 base and J by 5 bases, with 12 bases between. Written as DNA, the CDR3 is TGTGCCAGCAGCTTAGTGCAGGGACCCCACGAGCAGTACTTC. Its protein is CASSLVQGPHEQYF.